This record looks at one TCR beta chain sequence and its context. What it binds is unknown. The record originates from a study of OX40 agonist ivuxolimab in advanced cancers. Notes on the study in general: More expanded clones were found, on average, in CD8+ than in CD4+ T cells.

The repertoire was sequenced with immunoSEQ multiplex PCR; TCRdb's copy has only in-frame clones and lacks some. The table has approximately 81,000 clones, roughly 80% seen once. The CDR3 runs 18 residues. The V segment lost 3 bases and the J segment 4 bases; nucleotides outside the gene matches: 11. This specimen consisted of CD4+ or CD8+ T cells sorted from blood, obtained in a trial of the OX40 agonist ivuxolimab. This clonotype was sampled from an adult with an advanced solid tumor such as melanoma, head and neck, liver or kidney cancer. This sequence joins TRBV23-1 and TRBJ2-6; 8 bases align to TRBD1. TRBV23-1 is placed among ORFs of uncertain function. The CDR3 is CASSHEGRGPTGANVLTF. CDR3 DNA: TGCGCCAGCAGTCACGAGGGCAGGGGGCCTACAGGGGCCAACGTCCTGACTTTC.